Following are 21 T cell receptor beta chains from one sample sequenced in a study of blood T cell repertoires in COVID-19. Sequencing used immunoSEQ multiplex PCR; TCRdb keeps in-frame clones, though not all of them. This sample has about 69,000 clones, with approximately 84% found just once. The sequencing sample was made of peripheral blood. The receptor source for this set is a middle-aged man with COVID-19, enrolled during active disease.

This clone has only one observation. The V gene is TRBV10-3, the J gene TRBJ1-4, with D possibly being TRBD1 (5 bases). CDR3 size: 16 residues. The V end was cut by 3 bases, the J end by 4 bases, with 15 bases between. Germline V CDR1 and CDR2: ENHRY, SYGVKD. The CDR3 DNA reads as TGTGCCATCAGTGAATCCAGGGCAGGGAATAATGAAAAACTGTTTTTT. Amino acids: CAISESRAGNNEKLFF.

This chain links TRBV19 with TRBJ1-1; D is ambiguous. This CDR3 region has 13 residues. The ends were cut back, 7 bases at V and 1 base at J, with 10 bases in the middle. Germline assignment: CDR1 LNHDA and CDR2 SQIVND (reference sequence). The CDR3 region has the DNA TGTGCCAGTATTTCCTCCAGGAACACTGAAGCTTTCTTT. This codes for CASISSRNTEAFF.

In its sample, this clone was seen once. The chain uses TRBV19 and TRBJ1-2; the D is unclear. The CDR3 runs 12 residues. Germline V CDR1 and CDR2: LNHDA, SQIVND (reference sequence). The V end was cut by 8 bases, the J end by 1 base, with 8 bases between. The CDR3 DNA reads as TGTGCCAGTTTCGGTAATAACTATGGCTACACCTTC. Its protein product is CASFGNNYGYTF. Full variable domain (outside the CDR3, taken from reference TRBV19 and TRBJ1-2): DGGITQSPKYLFRKEGQNVTLSCEQNLNHDAMYWYRQDPGQGLRLIYYSQIVNDFQKGDIAEGYSVSREKKESFPLTVTSAQKNPTAFYLCASFGNNYGYTFGSGTRLTVV.

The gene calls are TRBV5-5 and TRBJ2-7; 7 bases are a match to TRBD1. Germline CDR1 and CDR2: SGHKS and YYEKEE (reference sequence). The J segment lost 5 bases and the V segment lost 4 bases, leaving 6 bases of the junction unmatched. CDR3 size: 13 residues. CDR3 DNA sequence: TGTGCCAGCAGCAATACAGGGGCCCACGAGCAGTACTTC. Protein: CASSNTGAHEQYF.

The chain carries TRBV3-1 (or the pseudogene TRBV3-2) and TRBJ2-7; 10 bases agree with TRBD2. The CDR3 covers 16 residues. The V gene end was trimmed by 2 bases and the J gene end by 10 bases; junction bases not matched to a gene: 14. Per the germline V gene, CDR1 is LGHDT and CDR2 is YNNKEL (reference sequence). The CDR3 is CASSQQISSGGLYQYF. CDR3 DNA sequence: TGTGCCAGCAGCCAACAAATTAGTAGCGGGGGGCTCTACCAGTACTTC.

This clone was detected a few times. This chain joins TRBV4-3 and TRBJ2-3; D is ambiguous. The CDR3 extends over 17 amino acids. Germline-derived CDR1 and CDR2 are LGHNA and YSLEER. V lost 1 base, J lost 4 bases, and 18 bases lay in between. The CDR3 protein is CASSQAAAAGWADTQYF. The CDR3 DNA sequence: TGCGCCAGCAGCCAAGCAGCCGCGGCCGGGTGGGCAGATACGCAGTATTTT.

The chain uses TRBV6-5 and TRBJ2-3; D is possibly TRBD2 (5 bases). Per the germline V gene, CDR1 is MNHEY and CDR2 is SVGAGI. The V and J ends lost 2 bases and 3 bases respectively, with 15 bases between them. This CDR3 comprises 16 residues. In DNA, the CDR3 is TGTGCCAGCAGTTACGGCACACTTCCGGGGACAGATACGCAGTATTTT. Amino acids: CASSYGTLPGTDTQYF.

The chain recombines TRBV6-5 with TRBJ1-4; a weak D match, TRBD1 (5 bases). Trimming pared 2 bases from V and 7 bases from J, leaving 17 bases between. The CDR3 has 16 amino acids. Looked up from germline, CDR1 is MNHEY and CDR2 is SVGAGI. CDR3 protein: CASSYVSGLESEKLFF. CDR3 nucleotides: TGTGCCAGCAGTTACGTATCGGGACTGGAAAGTGAAAAACTGTTTTTT.

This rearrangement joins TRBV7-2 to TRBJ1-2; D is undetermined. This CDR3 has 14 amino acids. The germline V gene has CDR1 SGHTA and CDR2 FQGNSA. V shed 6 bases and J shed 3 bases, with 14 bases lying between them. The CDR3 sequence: CASRYPGVDYGYTF. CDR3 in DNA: TGTGCCAGCAGGTACCCGGGAGTAGACTATGGCTACACCTTC.

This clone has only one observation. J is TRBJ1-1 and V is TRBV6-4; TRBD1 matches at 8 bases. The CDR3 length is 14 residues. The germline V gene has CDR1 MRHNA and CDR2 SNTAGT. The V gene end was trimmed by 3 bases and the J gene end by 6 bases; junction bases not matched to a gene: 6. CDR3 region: CASSDSGTGAEAFF. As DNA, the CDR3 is TGTGCCAGCAGTGATTCCGGGACAGGCGCTGAAGCTTTCTTT.

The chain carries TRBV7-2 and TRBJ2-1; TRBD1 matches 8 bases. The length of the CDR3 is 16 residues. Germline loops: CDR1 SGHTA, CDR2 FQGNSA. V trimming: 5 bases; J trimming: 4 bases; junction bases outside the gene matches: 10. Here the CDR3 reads CASSPPDRVGYNEQFF. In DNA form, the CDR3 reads TGTGCCAGCAGCCCACCGGACAGGGTGGGTTACAATGAGCAGTTCTTC.

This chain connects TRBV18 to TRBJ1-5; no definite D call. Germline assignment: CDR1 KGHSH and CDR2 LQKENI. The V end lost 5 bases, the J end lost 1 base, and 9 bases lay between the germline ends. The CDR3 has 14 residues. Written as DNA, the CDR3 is TGTGCCAGCTCAAGGGCGGGGAGCAATCAGCCCCAGCATTTT. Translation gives CASSRAGSNQPQHF.

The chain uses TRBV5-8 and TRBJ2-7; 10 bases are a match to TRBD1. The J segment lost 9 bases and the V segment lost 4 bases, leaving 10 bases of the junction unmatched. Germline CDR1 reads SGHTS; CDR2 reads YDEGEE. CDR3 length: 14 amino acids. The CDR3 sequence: CASSLRDRGRVQYF. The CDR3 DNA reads TGTGCCAGCAGCCTGCGGGACAGGGGCAGGGTGCAGTACTTC. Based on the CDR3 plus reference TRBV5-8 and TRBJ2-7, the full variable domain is EAGVTQSPTHLIKTRGQQATLRCSPISGHTSVYWYQQALGLGLQFLLWYDEGEERNRGNFPPRFSGRQFPNYSSELNVNALELEDSALYLCASSLRDRGRVQYFGPGTRLTVT.

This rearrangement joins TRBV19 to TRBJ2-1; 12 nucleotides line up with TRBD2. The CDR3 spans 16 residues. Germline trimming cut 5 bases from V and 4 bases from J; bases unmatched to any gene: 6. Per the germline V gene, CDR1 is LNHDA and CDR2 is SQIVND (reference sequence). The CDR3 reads CASSYLAGGPYNEQFF. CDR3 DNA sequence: TGTGCCAGTAGTTATCTAGCGGGGGGGCCTTACAATGAGCAGTTCTTC.

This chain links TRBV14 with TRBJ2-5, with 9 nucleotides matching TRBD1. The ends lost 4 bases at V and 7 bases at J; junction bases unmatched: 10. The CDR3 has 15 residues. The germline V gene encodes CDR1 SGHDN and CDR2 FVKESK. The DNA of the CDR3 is TGTGCCAGCAGCCTCCGGGACAGGGTTTTTGGGACCCAGTACTTC. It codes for CASSLRDRVFGTQYF.

The CDR3 DNA sequence: TGTGCCAGCAGCTTGTGGGGAGCAGGCACAGATACGCAGTATTTT. Amino acids: CASSLWGAGTDTQYF. This chain links TRBV7-2 with TRBJ2-3; the D gene is possibly TRBD2 (5 bases). Germline V gene lookup returns CDR1 SGHTA and CDR2 FQGNSA. The germline V and J ends were trimmed by 3 bases and 1 base, with 11 bases remaining between them. The CDR3 contains 15 residues.

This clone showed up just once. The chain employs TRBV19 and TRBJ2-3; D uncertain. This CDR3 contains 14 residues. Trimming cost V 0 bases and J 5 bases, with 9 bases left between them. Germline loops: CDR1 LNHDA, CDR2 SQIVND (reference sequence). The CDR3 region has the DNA TGTGCCAGTAGTATAGATAGGAGAGGAGATACGCAGTATTTT. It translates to CASSIDRRGDTQYF. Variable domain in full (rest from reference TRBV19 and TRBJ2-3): DGGITQSPKYLFRKEGQNVTLSCEQNLNHDAMYWYRQDPGQGLRLIYYSQIVNDFQKGDIAEGYSVSREKKESFPLTVTSAQKNPTAFYLCASSIDRRGDTQYFGPGTRLTVL.

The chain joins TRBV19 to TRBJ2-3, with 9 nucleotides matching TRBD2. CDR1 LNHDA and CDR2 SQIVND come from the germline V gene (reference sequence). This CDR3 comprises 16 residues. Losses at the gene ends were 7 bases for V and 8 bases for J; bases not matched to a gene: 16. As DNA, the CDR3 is TGTGCCAGTACCCCCCCCGGAGCGGGGGGCGCCACTACGCAGTATTTT. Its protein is CASTPPGAGGATTQYF.

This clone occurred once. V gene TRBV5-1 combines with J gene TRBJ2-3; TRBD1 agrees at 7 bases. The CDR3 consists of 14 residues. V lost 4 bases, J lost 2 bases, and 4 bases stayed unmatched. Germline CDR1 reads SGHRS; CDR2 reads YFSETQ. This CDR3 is CASSGGQLTDTQYF. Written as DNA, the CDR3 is TGCGCCAGCAGCGGGGGACAGCTCACAGATACGCAGTATTTT.

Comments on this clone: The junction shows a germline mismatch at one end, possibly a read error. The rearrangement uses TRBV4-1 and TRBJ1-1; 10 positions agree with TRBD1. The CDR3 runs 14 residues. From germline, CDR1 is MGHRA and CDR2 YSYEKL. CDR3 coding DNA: TGCGCCAGCAGTCAAGGACAGGGGGACCCTGAAGCTTTCTTT. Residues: CASSQGQGDPEAFF.

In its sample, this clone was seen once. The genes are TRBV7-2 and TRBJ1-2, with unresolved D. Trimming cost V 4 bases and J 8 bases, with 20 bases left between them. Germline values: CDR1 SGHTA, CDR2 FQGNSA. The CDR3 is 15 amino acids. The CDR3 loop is CASSSQEAGTVGYTF. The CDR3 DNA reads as TGTGCCAGCAGCTCCCAAGAAGCCGGAACAGTGGGCTACACCTTC.